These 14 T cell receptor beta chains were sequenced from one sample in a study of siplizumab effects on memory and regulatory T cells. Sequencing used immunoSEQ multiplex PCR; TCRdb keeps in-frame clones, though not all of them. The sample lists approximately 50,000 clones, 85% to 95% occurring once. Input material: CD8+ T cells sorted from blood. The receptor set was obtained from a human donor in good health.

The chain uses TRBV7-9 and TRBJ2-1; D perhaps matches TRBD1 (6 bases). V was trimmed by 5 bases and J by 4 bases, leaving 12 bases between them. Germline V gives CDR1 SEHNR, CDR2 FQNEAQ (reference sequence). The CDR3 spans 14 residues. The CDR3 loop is CASSIQQGYNEQFF. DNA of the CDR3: TGTGCCAGCAGCATCCAACAGGGATACAATGAGCAGTTCTTC.

CDR3 loop: CASSLTSGYTGELFF. The DNA of the CDR3 is TGTGCCAGCAGCTTGACTAGCGGCTACACCGGGGAGCTGTTTTTT. The rearrangement uses TRBV7-7 and TRBJ2-2; 9 bases fit TRBD2. This CDR3 contains 15 residues. V lost 3 bases to trimming and J lost 3 bases; unmatched junction nucleotides: 2. Germline assignment: CDR1 SSHAT and CDR2 FNYEAQ (reference sequence).

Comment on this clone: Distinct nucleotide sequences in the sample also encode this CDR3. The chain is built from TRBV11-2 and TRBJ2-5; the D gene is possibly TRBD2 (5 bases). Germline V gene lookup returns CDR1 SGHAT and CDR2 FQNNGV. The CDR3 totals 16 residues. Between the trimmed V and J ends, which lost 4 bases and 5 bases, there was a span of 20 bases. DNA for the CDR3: TGTGCCAGCAGCTCCGCCCAAGGGCTAGCCGGCGAGACCCAGTACTTC. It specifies CASSSAQGLAGETQYF.

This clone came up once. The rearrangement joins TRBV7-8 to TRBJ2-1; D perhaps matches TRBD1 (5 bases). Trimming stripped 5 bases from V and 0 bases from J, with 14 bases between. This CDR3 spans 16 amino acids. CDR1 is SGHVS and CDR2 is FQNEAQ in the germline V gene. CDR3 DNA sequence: TGTGCCAGCAGCCCGGCCAGGGTGGGCTCCTACAATGAGCAGTTCTTC. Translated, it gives CASSPARVGSYNEQFF.

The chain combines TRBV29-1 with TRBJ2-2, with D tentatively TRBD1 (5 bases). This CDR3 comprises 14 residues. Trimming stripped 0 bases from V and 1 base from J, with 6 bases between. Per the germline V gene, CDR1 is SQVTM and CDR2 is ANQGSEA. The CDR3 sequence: CSVEEGQNTGELFF. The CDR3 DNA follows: TGCAGCGTTGAAGAAGGACAGAACACCGGGGAGCTGTTTTTT.

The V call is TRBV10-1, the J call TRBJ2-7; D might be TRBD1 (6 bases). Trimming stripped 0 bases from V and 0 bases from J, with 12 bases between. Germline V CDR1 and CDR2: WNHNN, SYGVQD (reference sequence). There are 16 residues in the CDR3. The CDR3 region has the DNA TGCGCCAGCAGTGAGTCGGAGCAGGGGAGCTCCTACGAGCAGTACTTC. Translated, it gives CASSESEQGSSYEQYF.

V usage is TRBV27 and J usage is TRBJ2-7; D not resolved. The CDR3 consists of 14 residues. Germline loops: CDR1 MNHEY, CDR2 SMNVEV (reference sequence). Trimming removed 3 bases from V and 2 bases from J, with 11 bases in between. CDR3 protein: CASSLSQAAYEQYF. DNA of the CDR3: TGTGCCAGCAGTTTGAGCCAGGCGGCCTACGAGCAGTACTTC.

CDR3 in amino acids: CASSFRRAEKLFF. The CDR3 nucleotides read TGTGCCAGCAGCTTTCGAAGGGCTGAAAAACTGTTTTTT. The rearrangement uses TRBV11-2 and TRBJ1-4, with D unresolved. The V gene lost 3 bases and the J gene lost 7 bases, with 9 bases spanning the gap. This CDR3 spans 13 amino acids. The germline V gene encodes CDR1 SGHAT and CDR2 FQNNGV. Full variable domain (remainder filled in from reference TRBV11-2 and TRBJ1-4): EAGVAQSPRYKIIEKRQSVAFWCNPISGHATLYWYQQILGQGPKLLIQFQNNGVVDDSQLPKDRFSAERLKGVDSTLKIQPAKLEDSAVYLCASSFRRAEKLFFGSGTQLSVL.

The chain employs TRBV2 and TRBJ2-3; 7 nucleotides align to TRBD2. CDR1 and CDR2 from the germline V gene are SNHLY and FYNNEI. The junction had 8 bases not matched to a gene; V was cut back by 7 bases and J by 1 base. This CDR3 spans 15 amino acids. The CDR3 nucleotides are TGTGCCAGCAAATGGATTGCGGGAGGCACAGATACGCAGTATTTT. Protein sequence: CASKWIAGGTDTQYF.

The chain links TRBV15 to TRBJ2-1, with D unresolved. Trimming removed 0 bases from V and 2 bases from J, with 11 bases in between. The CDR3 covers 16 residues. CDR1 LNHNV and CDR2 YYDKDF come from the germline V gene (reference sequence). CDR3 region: CATSREGIGAYNEQFF. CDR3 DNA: TGTGCCACCAGCAGAGAGGGCATAGGCGCCTACAATGAGCAGTTCTTC.

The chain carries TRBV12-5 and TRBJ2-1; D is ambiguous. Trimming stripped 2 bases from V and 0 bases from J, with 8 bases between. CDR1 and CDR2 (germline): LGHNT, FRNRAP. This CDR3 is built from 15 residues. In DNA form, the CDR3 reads TGTGCTAGTGGTTTGCAGGAGTACTCCTACAATGAGCAGTTCTTC. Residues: CASGLQEYSYNEQFF.

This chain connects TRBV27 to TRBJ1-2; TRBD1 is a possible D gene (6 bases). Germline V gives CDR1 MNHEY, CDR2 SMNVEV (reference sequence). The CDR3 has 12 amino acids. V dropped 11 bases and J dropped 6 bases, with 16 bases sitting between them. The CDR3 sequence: CAARGGGHGYTF. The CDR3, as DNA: TGTGCCGCCCGGGGAGGGGGACATGGCTACACCTTC.

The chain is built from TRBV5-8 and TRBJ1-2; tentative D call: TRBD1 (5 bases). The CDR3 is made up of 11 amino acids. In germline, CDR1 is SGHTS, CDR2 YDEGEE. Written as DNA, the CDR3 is TGTGCAAGCGGGGACTCTTATGGCTACACCTTC. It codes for CASGDSYGYTF.

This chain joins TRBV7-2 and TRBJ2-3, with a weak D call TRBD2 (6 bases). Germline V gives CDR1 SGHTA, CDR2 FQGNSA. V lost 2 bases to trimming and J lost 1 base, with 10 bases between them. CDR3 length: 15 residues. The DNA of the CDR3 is TGTGCCAGCAGCTTATGGTCGGGGGGCACAGATACGCAGTATTTT. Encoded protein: CASSLWSGGTDTQYF.